This T cell receptor beta chain was sequenced in a study of beta chain features in type 1 diabetes. Regarding this clone: In the same sample, other DNA sequences code for this CDR3.

V was clipped by 0 bases and J by 2 bases, with 4 bases between them. The length of the CDR3 is 14 residues. Germline loops: CDR1 SEHNR, CDR2 FQNEAQ (reference sequence). As every portion of the isolated RNA was reverse transcribed, the sequencing read expressed TCRB transcripts. Assay used: immunoSEQ multiplex PCR; TCRdb lists only in-frame clones, some missing. The data show 450,000 or so clones, with 9.5% to 12% seen just once and about 0.042% held by the top ten. The source of this sequence is a woman between 18 and 29 years old in good health. J is TRBJ2-2 and V is TRBV7-9; no firm D call. The sample taken for sequencing was naive CD4+ T cells from blood. The CDR3 protein is CASSLARNTGELFF. The CDR3 DNA sequence: TGTGCCAGCAGCTTAGCGAGAAACACCGGGGAGCTGTTTTTT. The whole variable domain, filled in from reference TRBV7-9 and TRBJ2-2, reads DTGVSQNPRHKITKRGQNVTFRCDPISEHNRLYWYRQTLGQGPEFLTYFQNEAQLEKSRLLSDRFSAERPKGSFSTLEIQRTEQGDSAMYLCASSLARNTGELFFGEGSRLTVL.